What follows are 8 T cell receptor beta chains derived from one specimen sequenced in a study of cytomegalovirus exposure and HLA in healthy donors. Primers: 60 Vbeta forward and 13 Jbeta reverse. Here immunoSEQ multiplex PCR was the method, and the copy in TCRdb shows in-frame clones only, minus some. This table lists tens of thousands of clones. Sequencing used PBMCs. The receptors originated from a man aged 50 or older in good health and CMV-seronegative.

The V gene is TRBV19, the J gene TRBJ1-5; TRBD1 aligns across 7 bases. V was clipped by 4 bases and J by 0 bases; unmatched bases: 6. Germline V gene lookup returns CDR1 LNHDA and CDR2 SQIVND (reference sequence). This CDR3 spans 16 amino acids. This CDR3 is CASSTRGQYSNQPQHF. CDR3 bases: TGTGCCAGTAGTACCCGGGGACAGTATAGCAATCAGCCCCAGCATTTT.

The rearrangement joins TRBV14 to TRBJ1-6; 8 bases match TRBD1. CDR1 is SGHDN and CDR2 is FVKESK in the germline V gene. J was trimmed by 0 bases and V by 3 bases; bases with no gene match: 7. The CDR3 sequence is 18 residues long. The CDR3 coding sequence is TGTGCCAGCAGCCAGCGGGGACAGGCGAGCTCCTATAATTCACCCCTCCACTTT. It is translated as CASSQRGQASSYNSPLHF.

The chain couples TRBV2 to TRBJ1-2; tentatively, D is TRBD1 (6 bases). From germline, CDR1 is SNHLY and CDR2 FYNNEI. CDR3 length: 12 residues. V was clipped by 8 bases and J by 7 bases, with 14 bases between them. CDR3 DNA sequence: TGTGCCAGCTTTACAGGGTTTGGTGGCTACACCTTC. Its protein is CASFTGFGGYTF.

This chain connects TRBV10-1 to TRBJ2-1, with D tentatively TRBD1 (6 bases). Deletions cut 4 bases from V and 1 base from J, with 11 bases between. Looked up from germline, CDR1 is WNHNN and CDR2 is SYGVQD (reference sequence). The CDR3 sequence is 15 residues long. The CDR3 DNA sequence: TGCGCCAGCAGTGTAGGGGGACCGTCCTACAATGAGCAGTTCTTC. Protein: CASSVGGPSYNEQFF.

The genes are TRBV30 and TRBJ1-1; D remains unclear. V gave up 0 bases and J gave up 1 base, with 6 bases separating them. CDR3 size: 13 residues. Germline CDR1 GTSNPN, CDR2 SVGIG (reference sequence). CDR3 sequence (DNA): TGTGCCTGGAGTGTAGGAGCGAACACTGAAGCTTTCTTT. Its protein product is CAWSVGANTEAFF.

This chain connects TRBV7-9 to TRBJ1-2, with D perhaps TRBD1 (6 bases). The CDR3 extends over 16 amino acids. Germline values: CDR1 SEHNR, CDR2 FQNEAQ (reference sequence). The germline V and J ends were trimmed by 8 bases and 0 bases, with 19 bases remaining between them. The CDR3 region is CASLVRLDSANYGYTF. The CDR3 DNA is TGTGCCAGCCTTGTTCGATTGGACAGCGCTAACTATGGCTACACCTTC.

This chain connects TRBV6-5 to TRBJ1-6, with TRBD1 matching over 10 bases. Germline CDR1 and CDR2: MNHEY and SVGAGI. Trimming at V came to 4 bases and at J to 2 bases, leaving 2 bases not matched to a gene. The CDR3 is 16 residues long. CDR3 sequence: CASSSGQGTYNSPLHF. DNA of the CDR3: TGTGCCAGCAGTTCGGGACAGGGGACCTATAATTCACCCCTCCACTTT.

The chain employs TRBV11-1 and TRBJ2-1; D gene ambiguous. Germline V gives CDR1 SGHAT, CDR2 FQDESV (reference sequence). The CDR3 runs 15 residues. The V and J ends lost 1 base and 5 bases respectively, with 12 bases between them. In DNA, the CDR3 is TGTGCCAGCAGCTTAGGACTGGTTAGGAACAATGAGCAGTTCTTC. Encoded protein: CASSLGLVRNNEQFF.